The 27 T cell receptor beta chains listed next were all sequenced from one sample in a study of graft-versus-host responses after intestinal transplantation. The assay was immunoSEQ multiplex PCR, and TCRdb's table has in-frame clones only and misses some. The sample holds around 45,000 clones; about 90% are singletons and the top ten take roughly 2.5%. Their recognized antigens are unknown. The input for sequencing was unstimulated CD4+ T cells sorted from spleen or lymph node cells, taken before transplant. The source of these receptors is a human donor who was the organ donor for an intestinal transplant.

This chain connects TRBV5-5 to TRBJ1-3; D not certain. CDR1 SGHKS and CDR2 YYEKEE come from the germline V gene (reference sequence). V lost 0 bases and J 7 bases, leaving 5 bases between the germline ends. The CDR3 loop spans 12 amino acids. The CDR3 nucleotides read TGTGCCAGCAGCTTGGGGGTTAACACCATATATTTT. Residues: CASSLGVNTIYF.

The chain has TRBV4-2 and TRBJ2-2; no reliable D call. Deletions cut 5 bases from V and 1 base from J, with 5 bases between. The CDR3 has 13 residues. The germline V gene encodes CDR1 LGHNA and CDR2 YNFKEQ. This CDR3 reads CASSKRNTGELFF. CDR3 DNA sequence: TGTGCCAGCAGCAAGCGGAACACCGGGGAGCTGTTTTTT.

The rearrangement uses TRBV7-2 and TRBJ2-1; 10 nucleotides line up with TRBD2. The CDR3 loop spans 16 amino acids. With V trimmed by 4 bases and J by 2 bases, 5 bases remained unmatched. Germline CDR1 is SGHTA and CDR2 is FQGNSA. The CDR3 DNA is TGTGCCAGCAGCTCCTGGACTAGCGGCACCTACAATGAGCAGTTCTTC. Translating it yields CASSSWTSGTYNEQFF.

The genes are TRBV5-1 and TRBJ1-1; possible D gene TRBD1, 6 bases. The CDR3 loop spans 15 amino acids. Germline CDR1 SGHRS, CDR2 YFSETQ. Trimming left V 3 bases short and J 3 bases short, with 15 bases between. The CDR3 region has the DNA TGCGCCAGCAGCTCACCAGGGGCTGGGGACACTGAAGCTTTCTTT. It translates to CASSSPGAGDTEAFF.

The chain employs TRBV28 and TRBJ2-7; D uncertain. Trimming removed 4 bases from V and 0 bases from J, with 7 bases in between. Germline V CDR1 and CDR2: MDHEN, SYDVKM. The CDR3 contains 13 residues. The chain's CDR3 is CASSSTNSYEQYF. The CDR3 region has the DNA TGTGCCAGCAGTTCTACAAACTCCTACGAGCAGTACTTC.

This chain connects TRBV19 to TRBJ2-7; 9 nucleotides align to TRBD2. The germline V gene encodes CDR1 LNHDA and CDR2 SQIVND (reference sequence). V dropped 4 bases and J dropped 2; count of bases not matched to a gene: 3. The CDR3 is 14 residues long. DNA for the CDR3: TGTGCCAGTAGTAGCCTAGCGGGAACCTACGAGCAGTACTTC. Amino acid sequence: CASSSLAGTYEQYF.

The chain uses TRBV28 and TRBJ2-1, with 9 positions matching TRBD2. Germline-derived CDR1 and CDR2 are MDHEN and SYDVKM. CDR3 length equals 15 residues. The V and J ends lost 7 bases and 5 bases, in that order; junction bases with no gene match: 9. The CDR3 sequence is CASTIPGLANNEQFF. Written as DNA, the CDR3 is TGTGCCAGCACTATACCGGGACTAGCAAACAATGAGCAGTTCTTC.

This rearrangement joins TRBV20-1 to TRBJ2-1; no definite D call. Germline V gene data show CDR1 as DFQATT and CDR2 as SNEGSKA (reference sequence). CDR3 length: 9 amino acids. V lost 7 bases to trimming and J lost 7 bases, with 5 bases between them. CDR3 sequence: CSVVNEQFF. The CDR3 DNA is TGCAGTGTTGTGAATGAGCAGTTCTTC.

This clone came up once. J is TRBJ2-3 and V is TRBV7-3; 16 nucleotides agree with TRBD2. Germline CDR1 and CDR2: SGHTA and FQGTGA. The V and J ends lost 5 bases and 3 bases, in that order; junction bases with no gene match: 2. This CDR3 region has 16 residues. CDR3 in DNA: TGTGCCAGCAGCCCGGGACTAGCGGGAGGGACAGATACGCAGTATTTT. It translates to CASSPGLAGGTDTQYF. Looking up the rest from reference TRBV7-3 and TRBJ2-3 gives the full variable domain: GAGVSQTPSNKVTEKGKYVELRCDPISGHTALYWYRQSLGQGPEFLIYFQGTGAADDSGLPNDRFFAVRPEGSVSTLKIQRTERGDSAVYLCASSPGLAGGTDTQYFGPGTRLTVL.

This chain connects TRBV7-3 to TRBJ1-1, with D perhaps TRBD1 (5 bases). With 2 bases removed from V and 2 bases from J, the gap between germline ends came to 15 bases. CDR1 and CDR2 (germline): SGHTA, FQGTGA. CDR3 length: 16 residues. CDR3 nucleotides: TGTGCCAGCAGCTTAGAAAGCTGGGGCGGAAACACTGAAGCTTTCTTT. Its translation is CASSLESWGGNTEAFF.

The gene calls are TRBV7-8 and TRBJ2-1; possibly TRBD1 or TRBD2 for D (7 bases each). V lost 1 base and J lost 3, with 10 bases in between. CDR1 and CDR2 from the germline V gene are SGHVS and FQNEAQ. This CDR3 is built from 15 residues. In DNA, the CDR3 is TGTGCCAGCAGCTTAGGCAGGGGGGGCTACAATGAGCAGTTCTTC. Residues: CASSLGRGGYNEQFF.

J is TRBJ2-3 and V is TRBV4-3, with D possibly called TRBD1 or TRBD2 (7 bases each). Germline V gene sequence: CDR1 LGHNA, CDR2 YSLEER. V lost 0 bases to trimming and J lost 4 bases, with 17 bases between them. CDR3 length equals 17 residues. The CDR3 region is CASSQEPPQGRADTQYF. CDR3 DNA: TGCGCCAGCAGCCAAGAGCCCCCACAGGGGAGGGCAGATACGCAGTATTTT.

The V call is TRBV6-1, the J call TRBJ1-5, with no clear D. V lost 4 bases and J lost 7, with 11 bases in between. CDR1 is MNHNS and CDR2 is SASEGT in the germline V gene. The CDR3 covers 13 residues. The CDR3 sequence: CASSGEVSQPQHF. CDR3 sequence (DNA): TGTGCCAGCAGTGGGGAAGTAAGCCAGCCCCAGCATTTT.

The chain is built from TRBV28 and TRBJ1-4; 9 bases fit TRBD1. CDR1 is MDHEN and CDR2 is SYDVKM in the germline V gene. V trimming: 4 bases; J trimming: 7 bases; junction bases outside the gene matches: 7. This CDR3 comprises 15 residues. The CDR3 loop is CASSSPGQGLEKLFF. CDR3 nucleotide sequence: TGTGCCAGCAGTTCACCGGGACAGGGACTTGAAAAACTGTTTTTT.

In this sample, this clone turned up a few times. The chain employs TRBV2 and TRBJ2-5; 7 nucleotides agree with TRBD2. The CDR3 contains 13 residues. With 8 bases clipped from V and 3 bases from J, the junction kept 6 bases outside the gene matches. Germline V gene data show CDR1 as SNHLY and CDR2 as FYNNEI. CDR3 residues: CASGGEGEETQYF. The CDR3 nucleotides read TGTGCCAGCGGGGGGGAGGGAGAAGAGACCCAGTACTTC.

The chain combines TRBV4-2 with TRBJ2-1; 11 bases are shared with TRBD1. The CDR3 contains 15 residues. Losses at the gene ends were 4 bases for V and 6 bases for J; bases not matched to a gene: 5. Germline values: CDR1 LGHNA, CDR2 YNFKEQ. The CDR3 nucleotides are TGTGCCAGCAGCCTCGGACAGGGGGCCGGCAATGAGCAGTTCTTC. As protein: CASSLGQGAGNEQFF.

V and J are TRBV18 and TRBJ2-7, with D uncertain. The CDR3 has 13 amino acids. Trimming removed 3 bases at V and 1 base at J, with 7 bases between. CDR1 and CDR2 (germline): KGHSH, LQKENI. In DNA, the CDR3 is TGTGCCAGCTCACCGGGCGTGTCCTACGAGCAGTACTTC. As protein: CASSPGVSYEQYF.

The rearrangement joins TRBV5-1 to TRBJ2-1; tentative D call: TRBD2 (6 bases). Trimming removed 4 bases at V and 5 bases at J, with 16 bases between. This CDR3 region has 15 residues. From germline, CDR1 is SGHRS and CDR2 YFSETQ. CDR3 bases: TGCGCCAGCAGCGCCCCAGGAGCGGGTAACAATGAGCAGTTCTTC. It encodes CASSAPGAGNNEQFF.

J is TRBJ1-1 and V is TRBV7-8; D gene uncertain. Trimming pared 1 base from V and 4 bases from J, leaving 13 bases between. Germline assignment: CDR1 SGHVS and CDR2 FQNEAQ. CDR3 length: 15 residues. Written as DNA, the CDR3 is TGTGCCAGCAGCTTAGACCCGAGGTCTACCACTGAAGCTTTCTTT. It is translated as CASSLDPRSTTEAFF.

J is TRBJ2-7 and V is TRBV4-1; 8 bases match TRBD2. The length of the CDR3 is 15 residues. Germline CDR1 MGHRA, CDR2 YSYEKL. V was clipped by 9 bases and J by 2 bases; unmatched bases: 12. In DNA form, the CDR3 reads TGCGCCAGTAGGTGGGGGGCGGGAGGACCCTACGAGCAGTACTTC. It codes for CASRWGAGGPYEQYF.

The rearrangement uses TRBV19 and TRBJ2-7; 11 nucleotides line up with TRBD2. The CDR3 has 12 residues. Germline trimming cut 11 bases from V and 6 bases from J; bases unmatched to any gene: 6. Germline CDR1 reads LNHDA; CDR2 reads SQIVND (reference sequence). CDR3 bases: TGTGCCCAGGCTAGCGGGAGGCTCGAGCAGTACTTC. This sequence encodes CAQASGRLEQYF.

The chain uses TRBV14 and TRBJ2-1, with D perhaps given as TRBD1 or TRBD2 (5 bases each). Germline values: CDR1 SGHDN, CDR2 FVKESK. Trimming pared 3 bases from V and 4 bases from J, leaving 16 bases between. The CDR3 has 16 amino acids. The CDR3 here is CASSHGEGLGYNEQFF. The CDR3, as DNA: TGTGCCAGCAGCCATGGAGAGGGGCTTGGATACAATGAGCAGTTCTTC. The full variable domain, its missing parts supplied by reference TRBV14 and TRBJ2-1, is EAGVTQFPSHSVIEKGQTVTLRCDPISGHDNLYWYRRVMGKEIKFLLHFVKESKQDESGMPNNRFLAERTGGTYSTLKVQPAELEDSGVYFCASSHGEGLGYNEQFFGPGTRLTVL.

The rearrangement links TRBV18 to TRBJ1-2; TRBD1 matches 8 bases. Losses at the gene ends were 3 bases for V and 6 bases for J; bases not matched to a gene: 3. CDR3 size: 13 residues. Germline V CDR1 and CDR2: KGHSH, LQKENI. The CDR3 here is CASSPGQGDGYTF. In nucleotides, the CDR3 is TGTGCCAGCTCACCTGGACAGGGAGATGGCTACACCTTC.

V gene TRBV5-1 combines with J gene TRBJ1-3; D unresolved. Looked up from germline, CDR1 is SGHRS and CDR2 is YFSETQ. V was clipped by 3 bases and J by 4 bases, with 5 bases between them. The CDR3 is 12 residues long. In DNA, the CDR3 is TGCGCCAGCAGCTCGGAAGGAAACACCATATATTTT. Its translation: CASSSEGNTIYF.

The V and J genes are TRBV28 and TRBJ2-7, with D hard to call. Trimming removed 5 bases from V and 2 bases from J, with 10 bases in between. CDR1 is MDHEN and CDR2 is SYDVKM in the germline V gene. This CDR3 is built from 13 residues. The CDR3 DNA is TGTGCCAGCAGTAGAGGTTACACCTACGAGCAGTACTTC. Protein: CASSRGYTYEQYF.

This clone has a single count. V is TRBV4-2 and J is TRBJ2-3; D gene ambiguous. The CDR3 sequence is 15 residues long. V gave up 1 base and J gave up 2 bases, with 10 bases separating them. CDR1 and CDR2 from the germline V gene are LGHNA and YNFKEQ. The CDR3 reads CASSQVGSLTDTQYF. The CDR3 coding sequence is TGTGCCAGCAGCCAAGTTGGATCCCTCACAGATACGCAGTATTTT.

The chain links TRBV27 to TRBJ2-7; D is tentatively TRBD1 or TRBD2 (7 bases each). The CDR3 contains 13 residues. The germline CDR1 and CDR2 sequences are MNHEY and SMNVEV (reference sequence). Trimming removed 6 bases at V and 3 bases at J, with 12 bases between. The CDR3 bases are TGTGCCAGCAGGCAGGGGGGGGGCTACGAGCAGTACTTC. Translated: CASRQGGGYEQYF.